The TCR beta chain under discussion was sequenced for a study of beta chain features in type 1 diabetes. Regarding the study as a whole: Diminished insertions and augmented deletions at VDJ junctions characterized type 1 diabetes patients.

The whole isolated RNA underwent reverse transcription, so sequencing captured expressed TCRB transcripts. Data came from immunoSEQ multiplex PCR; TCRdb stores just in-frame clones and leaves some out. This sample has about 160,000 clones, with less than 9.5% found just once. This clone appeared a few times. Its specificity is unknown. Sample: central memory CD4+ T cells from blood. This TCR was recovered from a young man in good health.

The chain's CDR3 is CSARKDSEQYF. The CDR3 DNA sequence: TGCAGTGCTAGAAAAGACAGCGAGCAGTACTTC. This sequence joins TRBV20-1 and TRBJ2-7, with D possibly being TRBD1 (5 bases). V was trimmed by 2 bases and J by 6 bases, leaving 8 bases between them. There are 11 residues in the CDR3. Germline assignment: CDR1 DFQATT and CDR2 SNEGSKA (reference sequence).